The sample holds one count of the clone carrying this T cell receptor beta chain. The antigen is not known. The data were produced by immunoSEQ multiplex PCR, yet TCRdb's version contains in-frame clones alone and is incomplete. The data hold some 50,000 clones, with approximately 80% observed a single time. The sample originates from a study of T cell clonotyping in hematopoietic cell transplantation. Across the study: Pretransplant recipient samples were taken after cytoreduction. The study, taken as a whole, reports: Pathologically expanded recipient clonotypes increased progressively from day 30 to day 180 as diversity fell. Broader posttransplant TCR repertoire diversity was predicted by graft donor and pretransplant recipient Inverse Simpson Index values. CD4 and CD8 repertoire contributions could not be separated without sorting.

Noted time point: recipient sample about 28 days before transplant, after cytoreduction. CDR3 length equals 14 residues. Trimming shortened V by 0 bases and J by 4 bases, and 6 bases separated the two germline ends. Per germline, CDR1 SGHNT and CDR2 YENEEA. The J gene is TRBJ2-2, the V gene TRBV11-3; no clear D gene. The sequence was collected from a man aged 55 to 70 with myelodysplastic syndrome. Some clones in this sample may be carry-over from other donors' samples. The specimen was peripheral blood mononuclear cells, collected before stem cell transplant. The CDR3 protein is CASSLDRGTGELFF. For the CDR3, the DNA is TGTGCCAGCAGCTTAGATCGAGGCACCGGGGAGCTGTTTTTT.